The rows below give T cell receptor beta chains drawn from one sample of a study of post-analysis software for immune sequencing data. TCRdb called the PCR reads again in MiXCR, with one record for every CDR3 protein. Among some 800,000 distinct CDR3 sequences listed, roughly 50% were seen once. The specimen was blood. The receptors originated from a girl aged 10-17 years with multiple sclerosis. Both conserved end residues are part of each CDR3. Each record gives: J gene, D gene, clone size, V gene, CDR3 protein, CDR3 DNA. The D gene is left open where the match is weak. Part of the rows lack a size; the others show once, few, many or a class for expanded clones.

>TRBJ2-1|TRBD2|.|TRBV30
CAWSTSGRLDLNEQFF
TGTGCCTGGAGTACTAGCGGGAGGTTAGACCTCAATGAGCAGTTCTTC
>TRBJ1-2|TRBD1|.|TRBV12-3/TRBV12-4
CASRLSRERDSLDYGYTF
TGTGCCAGCAGGCTATCAAGGGAACGGGACAGCCTTGACTATGGCTACACCTTC
>TRBJ2-3|TRBD2|few|TRBV28
CASTLGTGGADTQYF
TGTGCCAGCACCCTCGGGACCGGGGGGGCAGATACGCAGTATTTT
>TRBJ2-3|.|few|TRBV10-3
CAISEGGTITDTQYF
TGTGCCATCAGTGAGGGAGGAACCATCACAGATACGCAGTATTTT
>TRBJ2-1|.|.|TRBV20-1
CSAGLGNEQFF
TGCAGTGCCGGACTCGGGAATGAGCAGTTCTTC
>TRBJ1-5|.|few|TRBV20-1
CSARSGWGTSRPQHF
TGCAGTGCTAGATCTGGGTGGGGGACATCACGGCCCCAGCATTTT
>TRBJ2-4|.|.|TRBV28
CASSYFHLAKNIQYF
TGTGCCAGCAGTTACTTCCACCTAGCCAAAAACATTCAGTACTTC
>TRBJ2-7|.|.|TRBV25-1
CASSEFGVYEQYF
TGTGCCAGCAGTGAATTCGGGGTATACGAGCAGTACTTC
>TRBJ2-1|.|many|TRBV12-3/TRBV12-4
CASSPRDPLNEQFF
TGTGCCAGCAGTCCGAGGGACCCCCTCAATGAGCAGTTCTTC
>TRBJ2-6|TRBD2|.|TRBV7-3
CASSVTGTSNVLTF
TGTGCCAGCAGCGTCACTGGGACTAGCAACGTCCTGACTTTC
>TRBJ2-4|TRBD2|.|TRBV20-1
CSARDQRGGQGIQYF
TGCAGTGCTAGAGATCAGCGGGGGGGCCAGGGCATTCAGTACTTC
>TRBJ2-3|TRBD2|.|TRBV5-1
CASSFVGLAGTDTQYF
TGCGCCAGCAGCTTCGTTGGACTAGCGGGCACAGATACGCAGTATTTT
>TRBJ1-2|TRBD1|.|TRBV7-9
CASSYGTGRGYTF
TGTGCCAGCAGTTACGGGACAGGGCGCGGCTACACCTTC
>TRBJ1-1|.|few|TRBV6-6
CASSYRGGDTEAFF
TGTGCCAGCAGTTACAGGGGGGGGGACACTGAAGCTTTCTTT
>TRBJ2-1|TRBD2|.|TRBV6-6
CASSYGLAVEQFF
TGTGCCAGCAGTTACGGACTAGCGGTTGAGCAGTTCTTC
>TRBJ2-6|.|.|TRBV27
CASSPYSGLLSGANVLTF
TGTGCCAGCAGTCCTTACTCGGGGCTCCTCTCTGGGGCCAACGTCCTGACTTTC